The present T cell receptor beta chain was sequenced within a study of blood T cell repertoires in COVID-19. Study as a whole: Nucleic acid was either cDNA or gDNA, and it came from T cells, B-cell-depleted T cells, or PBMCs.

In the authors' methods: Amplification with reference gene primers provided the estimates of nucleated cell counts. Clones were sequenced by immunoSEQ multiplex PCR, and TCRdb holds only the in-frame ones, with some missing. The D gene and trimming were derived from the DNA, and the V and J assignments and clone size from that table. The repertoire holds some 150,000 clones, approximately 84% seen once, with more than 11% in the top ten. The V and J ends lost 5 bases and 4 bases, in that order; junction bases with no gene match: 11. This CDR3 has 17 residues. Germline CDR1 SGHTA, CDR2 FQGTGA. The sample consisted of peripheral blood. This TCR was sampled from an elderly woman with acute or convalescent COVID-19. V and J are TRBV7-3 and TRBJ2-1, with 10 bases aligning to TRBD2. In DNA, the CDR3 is TGTGCCAGCAGCCCCGGAATCGGGACTAGCGTTTACAATGAGCAGTTCTTC. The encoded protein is CASSPGIGTSVYNEQFF.